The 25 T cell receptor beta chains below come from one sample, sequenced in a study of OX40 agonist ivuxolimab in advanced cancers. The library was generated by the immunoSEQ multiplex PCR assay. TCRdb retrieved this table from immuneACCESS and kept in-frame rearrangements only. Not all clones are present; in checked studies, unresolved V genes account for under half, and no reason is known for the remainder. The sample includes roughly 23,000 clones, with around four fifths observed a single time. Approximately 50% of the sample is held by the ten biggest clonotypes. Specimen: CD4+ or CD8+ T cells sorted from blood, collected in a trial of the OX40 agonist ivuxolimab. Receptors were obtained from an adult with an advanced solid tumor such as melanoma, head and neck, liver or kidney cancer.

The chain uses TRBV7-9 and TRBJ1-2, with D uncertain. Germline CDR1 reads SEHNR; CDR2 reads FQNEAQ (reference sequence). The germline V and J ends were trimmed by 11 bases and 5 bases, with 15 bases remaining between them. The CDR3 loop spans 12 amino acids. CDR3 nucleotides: TGTGCCCTACTGTCGGGGAGTTATGGCTACACCTTC. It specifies CALLSGSYGYTF.

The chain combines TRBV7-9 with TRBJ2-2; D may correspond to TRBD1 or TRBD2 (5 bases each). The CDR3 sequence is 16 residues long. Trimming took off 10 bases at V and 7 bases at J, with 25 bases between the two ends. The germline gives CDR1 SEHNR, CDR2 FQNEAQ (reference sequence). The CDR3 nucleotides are TGTGCCATCCCCGAGGGGTCAGGGACCTCGGTCGGGGAGCTGTTTTTT. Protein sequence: CAIPEGSGTSVGELFF.

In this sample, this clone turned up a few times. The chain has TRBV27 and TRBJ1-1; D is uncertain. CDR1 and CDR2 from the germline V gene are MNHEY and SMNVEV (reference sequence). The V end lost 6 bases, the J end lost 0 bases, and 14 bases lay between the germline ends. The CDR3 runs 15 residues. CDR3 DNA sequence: TGTGCCAGCAGCCCGCGCATATTAATGAACACTGAAGCTTTCTTT. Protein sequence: CASSPRILMNTEAFF.

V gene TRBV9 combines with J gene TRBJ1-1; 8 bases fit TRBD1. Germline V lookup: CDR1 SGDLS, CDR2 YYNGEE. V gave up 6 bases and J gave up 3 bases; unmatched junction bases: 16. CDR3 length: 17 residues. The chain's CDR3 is CASTPAGRGPFYTEAFF. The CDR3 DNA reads TGTGCCAGCACCCCAGCGGGCAGGGGGCCCTTCTACACTGAAGCTTTCTTT.

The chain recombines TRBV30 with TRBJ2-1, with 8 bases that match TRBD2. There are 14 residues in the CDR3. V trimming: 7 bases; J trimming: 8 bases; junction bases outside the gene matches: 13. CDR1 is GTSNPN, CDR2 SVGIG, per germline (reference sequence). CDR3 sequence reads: CASAPGTRIDEQFF. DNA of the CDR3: TGTGCCTCCGCCCCCGGGACTAGGATTGATGAGCAGTTCTTC.

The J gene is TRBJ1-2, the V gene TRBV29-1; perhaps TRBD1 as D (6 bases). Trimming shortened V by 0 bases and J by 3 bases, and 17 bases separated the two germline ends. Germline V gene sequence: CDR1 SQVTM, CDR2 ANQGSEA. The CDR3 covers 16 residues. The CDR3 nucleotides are TGCAGCGTTGAAGATGGGATGGGGGCACGGGACTATGGCTACACCTTC. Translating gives CSVEDGMGARDYGYTF.

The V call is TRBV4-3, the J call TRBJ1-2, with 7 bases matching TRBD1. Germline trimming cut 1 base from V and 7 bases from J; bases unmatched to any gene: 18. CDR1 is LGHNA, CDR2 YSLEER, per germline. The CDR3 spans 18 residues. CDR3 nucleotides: TGCGCCAGCAGCCAAGTGATCTTAATGGCAAGACAGGGTGTTGGCTACACCTTC. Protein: CASSQVILMARQGVGYTF.

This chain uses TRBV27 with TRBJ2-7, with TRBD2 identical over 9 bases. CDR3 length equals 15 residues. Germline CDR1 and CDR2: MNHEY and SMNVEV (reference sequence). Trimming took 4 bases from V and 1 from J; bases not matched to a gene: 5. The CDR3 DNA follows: TGTGCCAGCAGTTACAGCGGGGGGTCTTCCTACGAGCAGTACTTC. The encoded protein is CASSYSGGSSYEQYF.

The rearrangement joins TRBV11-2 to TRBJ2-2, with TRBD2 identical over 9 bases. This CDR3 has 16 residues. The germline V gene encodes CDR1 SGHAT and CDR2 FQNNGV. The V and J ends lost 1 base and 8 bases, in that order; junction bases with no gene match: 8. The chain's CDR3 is CASSLVASGVDGELFF. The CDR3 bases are TGTGCCAGCAGCTTAGTAGCTAGCGGGGTCGATGGGGAGCTGTTTTTT.

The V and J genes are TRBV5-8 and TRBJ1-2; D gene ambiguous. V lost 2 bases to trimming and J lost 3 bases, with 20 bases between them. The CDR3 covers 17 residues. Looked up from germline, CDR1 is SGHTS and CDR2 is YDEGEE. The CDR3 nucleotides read TGTGCCAGCAGCTTAGTGGTCAGACCTCAGCCTGACTATGGCTACACCTTC. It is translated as CASSLVVRPQPDYGYTF.

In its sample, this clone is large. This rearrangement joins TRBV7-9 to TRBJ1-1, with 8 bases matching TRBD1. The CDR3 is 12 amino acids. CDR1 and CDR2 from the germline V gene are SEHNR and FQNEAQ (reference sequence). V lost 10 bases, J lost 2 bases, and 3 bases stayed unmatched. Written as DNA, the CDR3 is TGTGCCACGGGACAGGTCAACACTGAAGCTTTCTTT. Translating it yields CATGQVNTEAFF.

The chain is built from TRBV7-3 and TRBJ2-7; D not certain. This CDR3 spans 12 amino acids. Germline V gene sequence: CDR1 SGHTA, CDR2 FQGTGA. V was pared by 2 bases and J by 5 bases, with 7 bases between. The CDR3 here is CASSLGPHEQYF. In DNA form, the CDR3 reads TGTGCCAGCAGCTTAGGACCCCACGAGCAGTACTTC. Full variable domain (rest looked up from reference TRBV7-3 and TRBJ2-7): GAGVSQTPSNKVTEKGKYVELRCDPISGHTALYWYRQSLGQGPEFLIYFQGTGAADDSGLPNDRFFAVRPEGSVSTLKIQRTERGDSAVYLCASSLGPHEQYFGPGTRLTVT.

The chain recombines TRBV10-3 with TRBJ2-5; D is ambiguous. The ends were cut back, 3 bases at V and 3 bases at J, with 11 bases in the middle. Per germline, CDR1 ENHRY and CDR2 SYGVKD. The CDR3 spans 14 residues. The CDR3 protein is CAISETLYKETQYF. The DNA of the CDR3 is TGTGCCATCAGTGAAACTCTCTATAAAGAGACCCAGTACTTC.

The CDR3 nucleotides are TGTGCCAGCAGTTTAGCCATTTCTGGGGCCAACGTCCTGACTTTC. Encoded protein: CASSLAISGANVLTF. The chain recombines TRBV28 with TRBJ2-6, with D hard to call. CDR1 is MDHEN, CDR2 SYDVKM, per germline. The CDR3 has 15 residues. V was clipped by 2 bases and J by 1 base, with 6 bases between them.

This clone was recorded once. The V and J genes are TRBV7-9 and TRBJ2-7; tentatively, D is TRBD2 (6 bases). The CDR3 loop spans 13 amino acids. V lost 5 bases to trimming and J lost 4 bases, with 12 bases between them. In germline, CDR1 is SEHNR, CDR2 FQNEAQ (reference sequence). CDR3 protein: CASSPPGGYEQYF. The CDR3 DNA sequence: TGTGCCAGCAGCCCTCCTGGAGGGTACGAGCAGTACTTC.

In DNA form, the CDR3 reads TGCGCCAGCAGCTTGGGTCTGAGGGGGAACCACTATGGCTACACCTTC. Residues: CASSLGLRGNHYGYTF. The chain is built from TRBV5-1 and TRBJ1-2; TRBD1 might be the D (6 bases). CDR3 length equals 16 residues. From germline, CDR1 is SGHRS and CDR2 YFSETQ. V was shortened by 0 bases and J by 3 bases, with 15 bases between the two germline ends.

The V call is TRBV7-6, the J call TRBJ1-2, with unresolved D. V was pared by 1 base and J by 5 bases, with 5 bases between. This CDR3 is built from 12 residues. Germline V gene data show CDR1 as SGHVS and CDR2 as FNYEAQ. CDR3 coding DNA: TGTGCCAGCAGCTTAGGGGAGTATGGCTACACCTTC. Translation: CASSLGEYGYTF.

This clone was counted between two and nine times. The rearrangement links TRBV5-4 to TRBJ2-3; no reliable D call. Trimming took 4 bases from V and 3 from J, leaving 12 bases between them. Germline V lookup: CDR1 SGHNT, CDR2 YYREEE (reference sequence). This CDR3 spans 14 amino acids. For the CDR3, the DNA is TGTGCCAGCAGCCAAGTTGGGGTAACAGATACGCAGTATTTT. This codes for CASSQVGVTDTQYF.

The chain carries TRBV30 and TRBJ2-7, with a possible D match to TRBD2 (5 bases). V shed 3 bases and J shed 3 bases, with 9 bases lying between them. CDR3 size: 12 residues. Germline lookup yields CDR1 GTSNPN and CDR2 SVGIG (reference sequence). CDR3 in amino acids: CAWRDWNYEQYF. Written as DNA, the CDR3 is TGTGCCTGGAGGGACTGGAACTACGAGCAGTACTTC. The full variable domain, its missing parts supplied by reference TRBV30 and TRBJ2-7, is SQTIHQWPATLVQPVGSPLSLECTVEGTSNPNLYWYRQAAGRGLQLLFYSVGIGQISSEVPQNLSASRPQDRQFILSSKKLLLSDSGFYLCAWRDWNYEQYFGPGTRLTVT.

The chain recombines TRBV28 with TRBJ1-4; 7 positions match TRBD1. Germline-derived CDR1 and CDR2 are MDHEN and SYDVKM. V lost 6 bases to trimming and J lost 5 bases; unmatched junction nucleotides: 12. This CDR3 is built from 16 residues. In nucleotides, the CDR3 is TGTGCCAGCAGCACTCCAACAGGGGCCTTAAATGAAAAACTGTTTTTT. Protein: CASSTPTGALNEKLFF.

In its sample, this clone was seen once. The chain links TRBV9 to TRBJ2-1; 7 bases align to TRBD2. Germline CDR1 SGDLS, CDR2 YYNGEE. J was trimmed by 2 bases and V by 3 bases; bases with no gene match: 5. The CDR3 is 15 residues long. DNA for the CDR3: TGTGCCAGCAGCGCACCCAGCGGGGCCTACAATGAGCAGTTCTTC. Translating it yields CASSAPSGAYNEQFF.

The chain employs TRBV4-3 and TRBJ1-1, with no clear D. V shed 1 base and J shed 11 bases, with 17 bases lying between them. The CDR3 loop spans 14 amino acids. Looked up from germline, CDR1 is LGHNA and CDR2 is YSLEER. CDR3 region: CASSQGLQTHSAFF. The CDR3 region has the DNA TGCGCCAGCAGCCAAGGTTTACAGACCCACAGCGCTTTCTTT.

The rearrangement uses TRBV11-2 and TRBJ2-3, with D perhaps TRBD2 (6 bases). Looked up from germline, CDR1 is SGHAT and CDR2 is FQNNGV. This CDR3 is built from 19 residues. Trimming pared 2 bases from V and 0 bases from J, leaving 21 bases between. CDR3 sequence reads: CASSLIRDGGLSSTDTQYF. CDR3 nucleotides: TGTGCCAGCAGCTTAATTCGGGACGGGGGACTTTCTAGCACAGATACGCAGTATTTT.

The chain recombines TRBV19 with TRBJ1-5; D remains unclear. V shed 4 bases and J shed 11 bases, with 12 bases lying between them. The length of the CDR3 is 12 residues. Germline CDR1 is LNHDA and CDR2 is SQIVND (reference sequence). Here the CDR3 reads CASSNQSRAQHF. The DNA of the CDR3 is TGTGCCAGTAGTAATCAGAGCCGGGCCCAGCATTTT.

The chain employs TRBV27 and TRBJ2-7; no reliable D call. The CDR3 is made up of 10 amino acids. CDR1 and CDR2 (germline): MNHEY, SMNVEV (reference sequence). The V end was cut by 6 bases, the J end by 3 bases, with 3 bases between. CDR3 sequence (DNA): TGTGCCAGCAGGGGCTACGAGCAGTACTTC. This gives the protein CASRGYEQYF.